The present T cell receptor beta chain was sequenced within a study of PD-1 blockade in classical Hodgkin lymphoma. Turning to the study itself: Nivolumab was administered to patients intravenously at 3 mg/kg every 2 weeks. Study-wide results and limits: Compared with baseline, CD4+ but not CD8+ TCR diversity had risen significantly by C4D1. Complete responders entered with baseline diversity on par with newly diagnosed patients, the results showed.

As concerns this clone: Antigen: not known.

Method: immunoSEQ multiplex PCR; TCRdb's copy keeps in-frame clones and lacks some. The profile covers approximately 32,000 clones, with 82% appearing a single time and 25% to 40% taken by the ten largest. Each patient's relapse followed autologous stem cell transplantation, and brentuximab vedotin exposure varied. Classifying best responses yielded complete response, partial response or progressive disease. The ends were cut back, 8 bases at V and 0 bases at J, with 14 bases in the middle. Germline assignment: CDR1 LNHDA and CDR2 SQIVND (reference sequence). This CDR3 has 15 residues. The sequence was obtained from a human donor with classical Hodgkin lymphoma. Sequences were derived from peripheral blood mononuclear cells (PBMCs), sampled at baseline. V is TRBV19 and J is TRBJ1-3; D ambiguous. This CDR3 reads CASATDRGSGNTIYF. The CDR3 region has the DNA TGTGCCAGTGCGACCGACCGGGGCTCTGGAAACACCATATATTTT.